One sample yielded the 31 T cell receptor beta chains listed below, sequenced in a study of T-cell memory formation after mild COVID-19 (TCRdb year 2021). Libraries were constructed by 5' RACE. TCRdb lists the instrument as Illumina NovaSeq 6000. Using fastp at Q25 and MiXCR, TCRdb reprocessed the public reads and kept productive beta chains. Duplicate CDR3 protein sequences are folded into a single record with the most common DNA and genes. The sample table holds some 120,000 distinct CDR3 sequences, of which approximately 15% were seen once. Roughly 5.3% of the sample is taken by the ten largest. The sample consisted of PBMCs or a T cell subset sorted from them (not recorded which). The source is a man between 18 and 35 years old who had mild COVID-19 (a few samples of this study predate the infection). The sample titles of this study are shuffled in the database, so cell type and time point are left out; the donor was told from shared clones.

The sample holds a few counts of this clonotype. The rearrangement uses TRBV6-4 and TRBJ1-6; TRBD1 is a possible D gene (6 bases). Trimming removed 10 bases at V and 3 bases at J, with 10 bases between. CDR1 and CDR2 from the germline V gene are MRHNA and SNTAGT. There are 13 residues in the CDR3. DNA for the CDR3: TGTGCCACCAGACAGGACTATAATTCACCCCTCCACTTT. This encodes CATRQDYNSPLHF.

This chain connects TRBV5-1 to TRBJ1-6; TRBD1 agrees at 8 bases. CDR1 is SGHRS, CDR2 YFSETQ, per germline. The CDR3 contains 18 residues. The ends lost 1 base at V and 6 bases at J; junction bases unmatched: 12. CDR3 sequence: CASSLTFTQGAGNSPLHF. The CDR3 region has the DNA TGCGCCAGCAGCTTGACCTTCACCCAGGGGGCAGGTAATTCACCCCTCCACTTT. The full variable domain, its missing parts supplied by reference TRBV5-1 and TRBJ1-6, is KAGVTQTPRYLIKTRGQQVTLSCSPISGHRSVSWYQQTPGQGLQFLFEYFSETQRNKGNFPGRFSGRQFSNSRSEMNVSTLELGDSALYLCASSLTFTQGAGNSPLHFGNGTRLTVT.

This clonotype was seen more than once but under ten times. The chain joins TRBV7-9 to TRBJ2-5; D perhaps matches TRBD1 (5 bases). Germline-derived CDR1 and CDR2 are SEHNR and FQNEAQ (reference sequence). The V and J ends lost 4 bases and 5 bases respectively, with 11 bases between them. This CDR3 spans 13 amino acids. In DNA, the CDR3 is TGTGCCAGCAGCTGGACAAGTGGGGAGACCCAGTACTTC. It translates to CASSWTSGETQYF.

In this sample, this clonotype turned up a few times. The chain uses TRBV10-3 and TRBJ2-5; D is unclear. Germline assignment: CDR1 ENHRY and CDR2 SYGVKD. The length of the CDR3 is 13 residues. The V gene lost 5 bases and the J gene lost 4 bases, with 11 bases spanning the gap. The CDR3 nucleotides read TGTGCCATCAGTCCATATGAGGCAGAGACCCAGTACTTC. It encodes CAISPYEAETQYF.

This rearrangement joins TRBV6-5 to TRBJ2-4, with D unclear. Germline-derived CDR1 and CDR2 are MNHEY and SVGAGI. The CDR3 is 14 amino acids. With 4 bases removed from V and 6 bases from J, the gap between germline ends came to 13 bases. The CDR3 DNA reads TGTGCCAGCAGTTTACAGCGCCCAGCAAACATTCAGTACTTC. Translated: CASSLQRPANIQYF.

The rearrangement uses TRBV3-1 and TRBJ1-1; maybe TRBD1 (5 bases). The germline V gene encodes CDR1 LGHDT and CDR2 YNNKEL (reference sequence). This CDR3 has 14 amino acids. V shed 1 base and J shed 8 bases, with 14 bases lying between them. CDR3: CASSQGYRPKEAFF. The CDR3 DNA follows: TGTGCCAGCAGCCAAGGGTACAGGCCCAAGGAAGCTTTCTTT. The complete variable domain, with remaining parts taken from reference TRBV3-1 and TRBJ1-1, reads DTAVSQTPKYLVTQMGNDKSIKCEQNLGHDTMYWYKQDSKKFLKIMFSYNNKELIINETVPNRFSPKSPDKAHLNLHINSLELGDSAVYFCASSQGYRPKEAFFGQGTRLTVV.

This chain links TRBV6-2 or TRBV6-3 with TRBJ2-5; the match to TRBD1 covers 7 bases. The V and J ends lost 4 bases and 4 bases, in that order; junction bases with no gene match: 9. The CDR3 consists of 15 residues. Germline V gene lookup returns CDR1 MNHEY and CDR2 SVGEGT. CDR3 sequence: CASSSDRVRGETQYF. CDR3 DNA: TGTGCCAGCAGTTCCGACAGGGTGCGTGGAGAGACCCAGTACTTC.

This clonotype was detected only a few times. The chain uses TRBV23-1 and TRBJ1-4, with D unresolved. TRBV23-1 is designated an ORF whose function remains uncertain. This CDR3 region has 13 residues. Trimming left V 6 bases short and J 9 bases short, with 14 bases between. The CDR3 DNA is TGCGCCAGCAGCACCCCCCGCGGGAAAAAACTGTTTTTT. As protein: CASSTPRGKKLFF.

The chain carries TRBV12-3 or TRBV12-4 and TRBJ1-3; no clear D. V was shortened by 4 bases and J by 7 bases, with 8 bases between the two germline ends. The CDR3 extends over 12 amino acids. DNA of the CDR3: TGTGCCAGCAGTTCCGACAAGAACACCATATATTTT. Translated: CASSSDKNTIYF.

The V call is TRBV7-8, the J call TRBJ1-3; D gene unclear. There are 14 residues in the CDR3. CDR1 is SGHVS and CDR2 is FQNEAQ in the germline V gene. V was pared by 2 bases and J by 2 bases, with 7 bases between. The CDR3 reads CASSLRGPGNTIYF. The CDR3 DNA reads TGTGCCAGCAGCTTACGAGGGCCTGGAAACACCATATATTTT.

This clonotype came up a few times. This chain links TRBV29-1 with TRBJ1-1; no firm D call. From germline, CDR1 is SQVTM and CDR2 ANQGSEA. This CDR3 region has 15 residues. Trimming shortened V by 3 bases and J by 0 bases, and 14 bases separated the two germline ends. The CDR3 sequence: CSVDRRAGLNTEAFF. The CDR3 DNA follows: TGCAGCGTTGATCGTAGGGCGGGATTGAACACTGAAGCTTTCTTT.

This chain links TRBV7-2 with TRBJ1-2; TRBD1 matches at 9 bases. The CDR3 extends over 15 amino acids. Germline V gene lookup returns CDR1 SGHTA and CDR2 FQGNSA. The J segment lost 2 bases and the V segment lost 6 bases, leaving 7 bases of the junction unmatched. The CDR3 reads CASRQDRGENYGYTF. CDR3 DNA: TGTGCCAGCAGACAAGACAGGGGGGAAAACTATGGCTACACCTTC.

This chain's CDR3 is CASSQGRTTREQFF. In DNA form, the CDR3 reads TGTGCCAGCAGCCAAGGTCGGACGACCCGAGAGCAGTTCTTC. The rearrangement links TRBV14 to TRBJ2-1; D ambiguous. The CDR3 runs to 14 residues. The ends were cut back, 1 base at V and 10 bases at J, with 14 bases in the middle. CDR1 is SGHDN, CDR2 FVKESK, per germline.

There are many counts of this clonotype. The chain combines TRBV15 with TRBJ2-1; 9 positions match TRBD2. Germline CDR1 reads LNHNV; CDR2 reads YYDKDF (reference sequence). The J segment lost 4 bases and the V segment lost 3 bases, leaving 4 bases of the junction unmatched. The CDR3 spans 15 residues. CDR3 loop: CATSSSGGGYNEQFF. In DNA form, the CDR3 reads TGTGCCACCAGCAGTAGCGGGGGCGGGTACAATGAGCAGTTCTTC.

This sequence joins TRBV7-2 and TRBJ2-7; possible D gene TRBD2, 6 bases. V was cut by 5 bases and J by 0 bases, with 11 bases left in between. This CDR3 region has 14 residues. Germline loops: CDR1 SGHTA, CDR2 FQGNSA. DNA for the CDR3: TGTGCCAGCAGCGCCTCGGGACTCTCCTACGAGCAGTACTTC. Protein product: CASSASGLSYEQYF.

Only a few counts were recorded for this clonotype. The chain carries TRBV11-2 and TRBJ2-1, with 10 bases lining up with TRBD2. The CDR3 contains 16 residues. V was pared by 2 bases and J by 8 bases, with 9 bases of the junction left unmatched. Germline CDR1 SGHAT, CDR2 FQNNGV. The chain's CDR3 is CASSLMSGGAVDEQFF. Here the CDR3 DNA reads TGTGCCAGCAGCTTAATGAGCGGGGGGGCCGTCGATGAGCAGTTCTTC.

This clonotype was seen more than once but under ten times. The rearrangement joins TRBV7-9 to TRBJ1-4; TRBD1 matches 8 bases. This CDR3 contains 15 residues. Trimming removed 3 bases from V and 3 bases from J; junction bases left unmatched: 3. CDR1 and CDR2 (germline): SEHNR, FQNEAQ (reference sequence). The CDR3 nucleotides read TGTGCCAGCAGCTTCACAGGGGGTCCTAATGAAAAACTGTTTTTT. Translated, it gives CASSFTGGPNEKLFF.

This clonotype was found a few times. This chain uses TRBV4-3 with TRBJ1-2; D unclear. V dropped 4 bases and J dropped 2 bases, with 8 bases sitting between them. Germline V CDR1 and CDR2: LGHNA, YSLEER. This CDR3 is built from 13 residues. In DNA, the CDR3 is TGCGCCAGCAGCCTAACAGAAAACTATGGCTACACCTTC. Translation gives CASSLTENYGYTF.

The gene calls are TRBV5-6 and TRBJ2-3; the match to TRBD2 covers 10 bases. With 3 bases clipped from V and 5 bases from J, the junction kept 6 bases outside the gene matches. CDR1 and CDR2 (germline): SGHDT, YYEEEE. CDR3 length: 15 residues. CDR3 bases: TGTGCCAGCAGCTCGGGACTAGCGACTGGAGATACGCAGTATTTT. This codes for CASSSGLATGDTQYF.

In this sample, this clonotype turned up a few times. The gene calls are TRBV6-1 and TRBJ1-5; TRBD1 agrees at 9 bases. CDR3 length: 14 amino acids. Looked up from germline, CDR1 is MNHNS and CDR2 is SASEGT. J lost 5 bases, V lost 9 bases, and 8 bases had no gene match. The CDR3 spells CASSRDRVDQPQHF. DNA of the CDR3: TGTGCCAGTTCCCGGGACAGGGTTGATCAGCCCCAGCATTTT.

This clonotype has a handful of counts. The gene calls are TRBV7-9 and TRBJ2-5, with D tentatively TRBD1 (6 bases). Germline V lookup: CDR1 SEHNR, CDR2 FQNEAQ (reference sequence). The V and J ends lost 5 bases and 5 bases respectively, with 12 bases between them. The CDR3 spans 13 residues. The CDR3 nucleotides are TGTGCCAGCAGCCGGGACACGGGCGAGACCCAGTACTTC. This translates into CASSRDTGETQYF.

Ten or more counts support this clonotype. The chain links TRBV3-1 to TRBJ2-3; no firm D call. Trimming stripped 0 bases from V and 8 bases from J, with 6 bases between. CDR1 LGHDT and CDR2 YNNKEL come from the germline V gene (reference sequence). This CDR3 is built from 12 residues. The CDR3 DNA follows: TGTGCCAGCAGCCAAGATCAGACTACGCAGTATTTT. Translation gives CASSQDQTTQYF.

V is TRBV7-2 and J is TRBJ2-4; D gene uncertain. The CDR3 loop spans 15 amino acids. Between the trimmed V and J ends, which lost 1 base and 0 bases, there was a span of 7 bases. The germline V gene has CDR1 SGHTA and CDR2 FQGNSA. The CDR3, as DNA: TGTGCCAGCAGCTTAGTGGTATCAGCCAAAAACATTCAGTACTTC. Translating it yields CASSLVVSAKNIQYF. Full variable domain (rest looked up from reference TRBV7-2 and TRBJ2-4): GAGVSQSPSNKVTEKGKDVELRCDPISGHTALYWYRQSLGQGLEFLIYFQGNSAPDKSGLPSDRFSAERTGGSVSTLTIQRTQQEDSAVYLCASSLVVSAKNIQYFGAGTRLSVL.

The chain has TRBV6-5 and TRBJ2-3, with 12 bases fitting TRBD2. This CDR3 contains 16 residues. The germline V gene encodes CDR1 MNHEY and CDR2 SVGAGI. The ends lost 4 bases at V and 8 bases at J; junction bases unmatched: 10. CDR3: CASSSLAGGSRGTQYF. Written as DNA, the CDR3 is TGTGCCAGCAGTTCACTAGCGGGGGGCAGCAGGGGTACGCAGTATTTT.

The V and J genes are TRBV20-1 and TRBJ1-2, with 8 bases fitting TRBD1. This CDR3 contains 13 residues. The trim removed 3 bases at V and 10 bases at J, leaving 10 bases unmatched. Per germline, CDR1 DFQATT and CDR2 SNEGSKA (reference sequence). CDR3 amino acids: CSASHPGQGDYTF. The CDR3 DNA sequence: TGCAGTGCTAGCCACCCCGGACAGGGAGACTACACCTTC.

The chain carries TRBV12-3 or TRBV12-4 and TRBJ1-5; 7 bases map to TRBD1. This CDR3 is 14 amino acids long. V shed 7 bases and J 2 bases; nucleotides not matched to a gene: 5. Written as DNA, the CDR3 is TGTGCCAGCAATCCTCAGGGGGGCAATCAGCCCCAGCATTTT. Protein: CASNPQGGNQPQHF.

This clonotype turned up a few times. The V call is TRBV5-1, the J call TRBJ2-3; D is undetermined. The V end lost 0 bases, the J end lost 3 bases, and 8 bases lay between the germline ends. This CDR3 is 14 amino acids long. CDR1 SGHRS and CDR2 YFSETQ come from the germline V gene. For the CDR3, the DNA is TGCGCCAGCAGCTTGGCCCAGGAAACAGATACGCAGTATTTT. Residues: CASSLAQETDTQYF.

CDR3 nucleotide sequence: TGCGCCAGCAGCATGGGACAGCGGGAGACCCAGTACTTC. This gives the protein CASSMGQRETQYF. V usage is TRBV5-1 and J usage is TRBJ2-5, with 7 bases identical to TRBD1. Germline lookup yields CDR1 SGHRS and CDR2 YFSETQ. CDR3 length: 13 residues. Germline trimming cut 4 bases from V and 5 bases from J; bases unmatched to any gene: 5.

This chain links TRBV7-2 with TRBJ2-4; 8 nucleotides align to TRBD1. Germline V lookup: CDR1 SGHTA, CDR2 FQGNSA. CDR3 length: 13 residues. After removal of 0 bases from V and 16 bases from J, the junction contained 8 bases not matched to a gene. CDR3 coding DNA: TGTGCCAGCAGCTTAGCGCCCCCACAGGGGGGTTACTTC. Translated, it gives CASSLAPPQGGYF.

This clonotype was detected a few times. The chain uses TRBV7-9 and TRBJ2-6; D might be TRBD2 (6 bases). The CDR3 has 15 residues. Trimming pared 6 bases from V and 0 bases from J, leaving 9 bases between. Germline loops: CDR1 SEHNR, CDR2 FQNEAQ (reference sequence). CDR3 sequence: CASSSGGSGANVLTF. CDR3 DNA: TGTGCCAGCAGTTCCGGGGGCTCTGGGGCCAACGTCCTGACTTTC.

V usage is TRBV3-1 and J usage is TRBJ2-7; 10 bases match TRBD1. CDR1 is LGHDT and CDR2 is YNNKEL in the germline V gene (reference sequence). V dropped 7 bases and J dropped 6; count of bases not matched to a gene: 6. The CDR3 covers 13 residues. CDR3 sequence reads: CASISGQGSEQYF. The CDR3 bases are TGTGCCAGCATATCGGGACAGGGGAGCGAGCAGTACTTC.